Shown below are 4 T cell receptor beta chains from a single sample sequenced in a study of blood T cell repertoires in COVID-19. Assay used: immunoSEQ multiplex PCR; TCRdb lists only in-frame clones, some missing. The sample lists about 240,000 clones; 87% were seen once. Sequenced: PBMCs or T cells enriched from blood (not recorded which). The receptors come from a woman aged 25 to 39 with acute COVID-19.

About this clone: Other DNA sequences in the sample encode the same CDR3. The chain joins TRBV7-2 to TRBJ2-3, with a tentative D call TRBD2 (7 bases). CDR1 and CDR2 from the germline V gene are SGHTA and FQGNSA. The CDR3 spans 14 residues. V lost 1 base and J 4 bases, leaving 9 bases between the germline ends. The CDR3 DNA reads TGTGCCAGCAGCTTAGGCGGGGGCGCAGATACGCAGTATTTT. This encodes CASSLGGGADTQYF.

Of note for this clone: Other DNA sequences in this specimen translate into the identical CDR3. The chain carries TRBV25-1 and TRBJ1-2; 10 nucleotides align to TRBD1. Germline V gene lookup returns CDR1 MGHDK and CDR2 SYGVNS. The CDR3 spans 15 residues. Trimming cost V 4 bases and J 2 bases; bases outside gene matches: 4. As DNA, the CDR3 is TGTGCCAGCAGTGCCCCGGGACAGGGGAACTATGGCTACACCTTC. It yields the protein CASSAPGQGNYGYTF.

The CDR3 nucleotides read TGTGCCAGCAGCCAGAGGGGAGGGGAGACCCAGTACTTC. As protein: CASSQRGGETQYF. The chain carries TRBV3-1 (or the pseudogene TRBV3-2) and TRBJ2-5; 7 nucleotides match TRBD2. CDR1 LGHDT and CDR2 YNNKEL come from the germline V gene (reference sequence). V dropped 3 bases and J dropped 5; count of bases not matched to a gene: 3. The length of the CDR3 is 13 residues.

The chain is built from TRBV7-9 and TRBJ1-2; no clear D. Deletions cut 4 bases from V and 4 bases from J, with 13 bases between. The germline V gene has CDR1 SEHNR and CDR2 FQNEAQ (reference sequence). The CDR3 length is 14 residues. CDR3 nucleotide sequence: TGTGCCAGCAGCTCGGGAGGAGGTAGCTATGGCTACACCTTC. This sequence encodes CASSSGGGSYGYTF.